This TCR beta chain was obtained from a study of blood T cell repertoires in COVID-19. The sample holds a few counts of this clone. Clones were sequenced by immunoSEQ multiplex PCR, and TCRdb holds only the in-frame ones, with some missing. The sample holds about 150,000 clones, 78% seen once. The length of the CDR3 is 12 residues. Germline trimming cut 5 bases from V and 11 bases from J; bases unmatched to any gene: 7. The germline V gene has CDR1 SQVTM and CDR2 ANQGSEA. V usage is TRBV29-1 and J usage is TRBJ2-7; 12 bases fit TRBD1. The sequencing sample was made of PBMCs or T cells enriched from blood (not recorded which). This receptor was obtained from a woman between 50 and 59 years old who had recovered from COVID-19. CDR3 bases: TGCAGCGTTCCGGGACAGGGGGCGCGGAAGTACTTC. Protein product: CSVPGQGARKYF.